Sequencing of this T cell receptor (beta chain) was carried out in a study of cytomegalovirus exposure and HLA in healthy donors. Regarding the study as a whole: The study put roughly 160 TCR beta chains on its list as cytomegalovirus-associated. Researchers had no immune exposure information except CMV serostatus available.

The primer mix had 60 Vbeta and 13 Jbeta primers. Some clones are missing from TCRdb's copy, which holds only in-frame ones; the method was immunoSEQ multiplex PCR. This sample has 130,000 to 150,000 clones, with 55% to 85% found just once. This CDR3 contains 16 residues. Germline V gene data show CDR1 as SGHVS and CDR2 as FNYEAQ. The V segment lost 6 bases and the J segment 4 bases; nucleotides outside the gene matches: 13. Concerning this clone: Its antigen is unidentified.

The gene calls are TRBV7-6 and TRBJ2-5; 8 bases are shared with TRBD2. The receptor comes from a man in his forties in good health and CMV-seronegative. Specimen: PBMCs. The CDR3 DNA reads TGTGCCAGCAGTCAAAAGGAGGGACTAGGTGCAGAGACCCAGTACTTC. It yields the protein CASSQKEGLGAETQYF.